This T cell receptor (beta chain) is from a study of T cells in Graves' hyperthyroidism and ophthalmopathy. Findings of the study overall: Ophthalmopathy was predicted by the model a median of approximately 6 months ahead of onset. Among clonotypes expanded in thyroid above 0.001, most were also found in blood.

In this sample, this clonotype turned up many times. The target antigen is unknown. Researchers amplified the TCR beta CDR3 regions from RNA transcripts. TCR CDR3 underwent first-round RT-PCR with the HTBI primer set. From the multiplex PCR reads, TCRdb called clonotypes with MiXCR, one entry per CDR3 protein. The sample yields 540,000 or so distinct CDR3 sequences, roughly 14% seen once. The TCR sequence derives from a young woman with Graves' hyperthyroidism. What was sequenced was blood.

CDR3 region: CASSYFLVSGTDNEQFF. The CDR3 DNA reads TGTGCCAGCAGTTACTTTCTGGTGAGCGGGACTGACAATGAGCAGTTCTTC. The J gene is TRBJ2-1, the V gene TRBV6-2 or TRBV6-3; 7 bases line up with TRBD2. Germline CDR1 is MNHEY and CDR2 is SVGEGT. The V and J ends lost 1 base and 5 bases, in that order; junction bases with no gene match: 11. This CDR3 is 17 amino acids long.